Below, one T cell receptor beta chain is given with its context. Its specificity is unknown. The sample originates from a study of glioma-infiltrating T cells. General study results and limits: Very few CDR3 sequences were shared between tissue and blood. Tissue-blood divergence was below expectation in non-neoplastic patients, above in gliomas.

The CDR3 is 14 amino acids. The germline V gene encodes CDR1 MDHEN and CDR2 SYDVKM. Trimming stripped 3 bases from V and 6 bases from J, with 12 bases between. Amplification of TCR alpha and beta CDR3 regions from RNA used iRepertoire nested multiplex PCR. Via MiXCR, TCRdb re-called the multiplex PCR reads, giving one row per CDR3 protein. The sample lists 150,000 or so distinct CDR3 sequences; about two fifths were seen once. The receptor comes from a human donor with low-grade glioma or glioblastoma, undergoing nonglioma brain surgery, or in good health (not recorded which). The sample consisted of glioma tissue, nonneoplastic brain tissue, or PBMCs (not recorded which). This chain joins TRBV28 and TRBJ2-1, with a tentative D call TRBD1 (6 bases). The CDR3 reads CASSFSRGANEQFF. CDR3 DNA sequence: TGTGCCAGCAGTTTTTCCAGGGGAGCCAATGAGCAGTTCTTC.